This T cell receptor beta chain was observed in a study of blood T cell repertoires in COVID-19. Overall study: Samples of COVID-19 (acute and convalescent) were obtained from the United States, Italy and Spain. Nucleic acid was either cDNA or gDNA, and it came from T cells, B-cell-depleted T cells, or PBMCs.

The length of the CDR3 is 15 residues. Germline CDR1 is MNHNY and CDR2 is SVGAGI (reference sequence). V was cut by 0 bases and J by 5 bases, with 14 bases left in between. Original methodology: Amplification of reference gene primers provided the estimated nucleated cell counts. Here immunoSEQ multiplex PCR was the method, and the copy in TCRdb shows in-frame clones only, minus some. V and J calls and clone size come straight from that table; D and trimming were deduced from the DNA. The table has fewer than 120,000 clones, approximately 82% seen once. The sequenced material came from peripheral blood. The chain has TRBV6-6 and TRBJ2-7; D is possibly TRBD2 (5 bases). This TCR derives from a woman aged 80 or over with acute or convalescent COVID-19. The CDR3: CASSYSYLAGHEQYF. The CDR3 DNA is TGTGCCAGCAGTTACTCGTATTTGGCGGGCCACGAGCAGTACTTC.